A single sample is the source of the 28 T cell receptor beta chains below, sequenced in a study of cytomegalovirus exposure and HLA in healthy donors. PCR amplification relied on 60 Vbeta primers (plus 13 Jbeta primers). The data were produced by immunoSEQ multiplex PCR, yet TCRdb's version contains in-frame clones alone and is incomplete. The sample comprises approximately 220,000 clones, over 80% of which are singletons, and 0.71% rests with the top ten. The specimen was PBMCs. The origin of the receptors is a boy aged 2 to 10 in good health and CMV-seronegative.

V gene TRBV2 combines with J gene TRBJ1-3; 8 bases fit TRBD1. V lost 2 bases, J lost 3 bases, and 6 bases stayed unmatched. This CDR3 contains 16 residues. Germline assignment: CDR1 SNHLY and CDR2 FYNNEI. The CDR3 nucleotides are TGTGCCAGCAGTGAATCGGACAGGGCTGATGGAAACACCATATATTTT. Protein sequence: CASSESDRADGNTIYF.

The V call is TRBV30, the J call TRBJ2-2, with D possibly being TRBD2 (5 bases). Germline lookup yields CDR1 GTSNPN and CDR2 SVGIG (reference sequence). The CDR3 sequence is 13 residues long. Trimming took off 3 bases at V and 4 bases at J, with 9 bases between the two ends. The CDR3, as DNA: TGTGCCTGGAGCCATACTAGCACCGGGGAGCTGTTTTTT. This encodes CAWSHTSTGELFF.

CDR3 sequence: CASMGVAGNTVFF. CDR3 DNA: TGTGCCAGCATGGGGGTAGCGGGAAATACGGTGTTCTTC. The rearrangement joins TRBV5-4 to TRBJ2-1; 8 nucleotides align to TRBD2. Unmatched junction bases numbered 14, after V lost 6 bases and J lost 15 bases. Germline values: CDR1 SGHNT, CDR2 YYREEE (reference sequence). The CDR3 covers 13 residues.

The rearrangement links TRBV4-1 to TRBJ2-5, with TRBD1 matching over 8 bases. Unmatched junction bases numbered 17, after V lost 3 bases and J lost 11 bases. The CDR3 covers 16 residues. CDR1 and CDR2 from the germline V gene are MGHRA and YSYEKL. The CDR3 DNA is TGCGCCAGCAGCCAGGGGCGGGACAGGCATTCTTGGGAGCAGTACTTC. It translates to CASSQGRDRHSWEQYF.

The CDR3 is CASIGDSYEQYF. CDR3 coding DNA: TGTGCCAGCATTGGAGACTCCTACGAGCAGTACTTC. The rearrangement joins TRBV6-5 to TRBJ2-7, with unresolved D. From germline, CDR1 is MNHEY and CDR2 SVGAGI. The ends were cut back, 7 bases at V and 0 bases at J, with 7 bases in the middle. The CDR3 is made up of 12 amino acids.

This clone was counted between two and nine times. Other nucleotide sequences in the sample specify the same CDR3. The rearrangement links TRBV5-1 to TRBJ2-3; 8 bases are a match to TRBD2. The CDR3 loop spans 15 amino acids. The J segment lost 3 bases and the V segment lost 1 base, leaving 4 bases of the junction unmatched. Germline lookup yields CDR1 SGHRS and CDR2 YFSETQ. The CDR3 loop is CASSLSGGATDTQYF. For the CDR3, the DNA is TGCGCCAGCAGCTTGAGCGGGGGAGCGACAGATACGCAGTATTTT.

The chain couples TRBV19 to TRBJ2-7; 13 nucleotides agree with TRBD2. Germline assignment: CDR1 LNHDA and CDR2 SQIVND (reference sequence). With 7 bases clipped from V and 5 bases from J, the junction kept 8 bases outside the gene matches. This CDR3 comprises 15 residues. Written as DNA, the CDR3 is TGTGCCAGTATGGCACTAGCGGGAGGGCCTCACGAGCAGTACTTC. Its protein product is CASMALAGGPHEQYF.

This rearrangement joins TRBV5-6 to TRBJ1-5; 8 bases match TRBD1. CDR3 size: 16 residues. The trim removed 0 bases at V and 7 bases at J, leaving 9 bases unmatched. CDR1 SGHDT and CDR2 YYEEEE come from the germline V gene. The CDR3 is CASSLATGVVKQPQHF. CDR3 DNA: TGTGCCAGCAGCTTGGCGACAGGGGTAGTAAAACAGCCCCAGCATTTT.

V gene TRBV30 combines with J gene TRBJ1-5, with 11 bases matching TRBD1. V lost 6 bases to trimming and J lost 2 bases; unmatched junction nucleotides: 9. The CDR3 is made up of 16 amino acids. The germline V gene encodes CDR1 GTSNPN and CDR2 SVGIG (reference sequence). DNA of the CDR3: TGTGCCTGCCGGGACAGGGGGATCGCAGGCAATCAGCCCCAGCATTTT. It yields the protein CACRDRGIAGNQPQHF.

The CDR3 sequence is CASSVGTTDNSPLHF. CDR3 sequence (DNA): TGTGCCAGCAGCGTAGGGACAACGGATAATTCACCCCTCCACTTT. V usage is TRBV9 and J usage is TRBJ1-6; possibly TRBD1 for D (5 bases). Looked up from germline, CDR1 is SGDLS and CDR2 is YYNGEE. The CDR3 loop spans 15 amino acids. V lost 0 bases, J lost 5 bases, and 9 bases lay in between. Supplemented by reference TRBV9 and TRBJ1-6, the full variable domain reads DSGVTQTPKHLITATGQRVTLRCSPRSGDLSVYWYQQSLDQGLQFLIQYYNGEERAKGNILERFSAQQFPDLHSELNLSSLELGDSALYFCASSVGTTDNSPLHFGNGTRLTVT.

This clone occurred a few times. The CDR3 coding sequence is TGTGCCAGCAGCTGCCCGGTAGAGAGACAGGGGGATGGCCAAGAGACCCAGTACTTC. Residues: CASSCPVERQGDGQETQYF. This chain uses TRBV5-5 with TRBJ2-5; 9 positions agree with TRBD1. Germline V gene data show CDR1 as SGHKS and CDR2 as YYEKEE (reference sequence). The CDR3 length is 19 residues. V dropped 3 bases and J dropped 1; count of bases not matched to a gene: 16.

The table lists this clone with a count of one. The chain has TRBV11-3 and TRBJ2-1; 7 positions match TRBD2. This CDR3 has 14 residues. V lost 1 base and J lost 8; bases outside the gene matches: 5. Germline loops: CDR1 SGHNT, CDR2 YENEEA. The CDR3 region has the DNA TGTGCCAGCAGCTTAGGAGCGGGACTCGATGAGCAGTTCTTC. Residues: CASSLGAGLDEQFF.

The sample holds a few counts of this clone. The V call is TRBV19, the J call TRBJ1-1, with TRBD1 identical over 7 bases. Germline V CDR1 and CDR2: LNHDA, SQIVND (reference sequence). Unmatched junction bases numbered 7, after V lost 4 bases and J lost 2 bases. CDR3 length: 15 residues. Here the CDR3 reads CASSRPGTDNTEAFF. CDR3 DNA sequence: TGTGCCAGTAGTAGGCCCGGGACAGATAACACTGAAGCTTTCTTT.

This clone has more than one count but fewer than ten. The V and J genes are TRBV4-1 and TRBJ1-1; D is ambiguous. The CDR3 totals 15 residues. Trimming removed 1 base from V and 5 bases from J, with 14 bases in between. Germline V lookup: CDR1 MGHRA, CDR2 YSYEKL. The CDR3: CASSQVPVGGTEAFF. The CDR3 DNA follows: TGCGCCAGCAGCCAAGTACCGGTCGGAGGGACTGAAGCTTTCTTT.

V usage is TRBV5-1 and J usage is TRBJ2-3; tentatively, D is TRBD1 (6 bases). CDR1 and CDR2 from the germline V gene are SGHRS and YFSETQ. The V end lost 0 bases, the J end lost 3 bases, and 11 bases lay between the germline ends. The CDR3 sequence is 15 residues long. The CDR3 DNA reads TGCGCCAGCAGCTTGGAGGCAGGGGATACAGATACGCAGTATTTT. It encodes CASSLEAGDTDTQYF.

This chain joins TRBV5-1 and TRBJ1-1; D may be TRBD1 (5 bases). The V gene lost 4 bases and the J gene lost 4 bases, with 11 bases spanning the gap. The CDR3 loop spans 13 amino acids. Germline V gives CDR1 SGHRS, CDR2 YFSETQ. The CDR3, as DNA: TGCGCCAGCAGCCTGGACATCAGCACTGAAGCTTTCTTT. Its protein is CASSLDISTEAFF.

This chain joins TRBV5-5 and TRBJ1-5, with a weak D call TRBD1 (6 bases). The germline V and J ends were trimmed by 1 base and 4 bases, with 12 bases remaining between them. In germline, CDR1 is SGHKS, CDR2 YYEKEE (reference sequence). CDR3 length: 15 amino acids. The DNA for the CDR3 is TGTGCCAGCAGCTTGAGTGGGGGCAGGAATCAGCCCCAGCATTTT. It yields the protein CASSLSGGRNQPQHF.

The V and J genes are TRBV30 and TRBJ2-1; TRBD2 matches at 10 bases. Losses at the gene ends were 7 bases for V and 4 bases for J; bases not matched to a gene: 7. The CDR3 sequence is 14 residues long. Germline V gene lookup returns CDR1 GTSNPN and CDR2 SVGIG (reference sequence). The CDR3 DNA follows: TGTGCCTCGAAAGGACTAGCGGATTACAATGAGCAGTTCTTC. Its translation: CASKGLADYNEQFF.

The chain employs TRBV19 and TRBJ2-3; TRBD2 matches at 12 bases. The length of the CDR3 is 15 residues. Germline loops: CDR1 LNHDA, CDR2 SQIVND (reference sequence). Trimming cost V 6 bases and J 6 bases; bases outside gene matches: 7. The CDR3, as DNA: TGTGCCAGTAGCCCTAGCGGGAGGGCCCTGGATACGCAGTATTTT. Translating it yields CASSPSGRALDTQYF.

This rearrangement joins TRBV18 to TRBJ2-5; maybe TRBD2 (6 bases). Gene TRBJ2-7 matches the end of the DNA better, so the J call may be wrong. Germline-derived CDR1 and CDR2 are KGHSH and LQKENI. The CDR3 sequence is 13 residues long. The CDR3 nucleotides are TGTGCCAGCTCACAGACTAGACTCTACGAGCAGTACTTC. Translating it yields CASSQTRLYEQYF.

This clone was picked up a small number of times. CDR3 region: CASIVTGTTTNEKLFF. In nucleotides, the CDR3 is TGTGCCAGCATTGTGACAGGGACGACAACTAATGAAAAACTGTTTTTT. The V call is TRBV2, the J call TRBJ1-4; 7 nucleotides line up with TRBD1. The CDR3 totals 16 residues. Germline CDR1 reads SNHLY; CDR2 reads FYNNEI. The ends lost 7 bases at V and 0 bases at J; junction bases unmatched: 8.

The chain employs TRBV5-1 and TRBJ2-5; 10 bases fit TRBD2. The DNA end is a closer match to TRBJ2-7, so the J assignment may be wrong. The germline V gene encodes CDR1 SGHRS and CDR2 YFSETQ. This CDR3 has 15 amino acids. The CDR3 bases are TGCGCCAGCAGCCCGTCTAGCGGGGGAGCCTACGAGCAGTACTTC. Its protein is CASSPSSGGAYEQYF.

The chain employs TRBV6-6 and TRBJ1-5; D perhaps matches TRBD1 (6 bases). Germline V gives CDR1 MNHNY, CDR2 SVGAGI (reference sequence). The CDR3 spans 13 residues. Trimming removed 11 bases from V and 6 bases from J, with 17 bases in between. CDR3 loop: CALGGGGSQPQHF. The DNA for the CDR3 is TGTGCCCTAGGGGGGGGAGGAAGTCAGCCCCAGCATTTT.

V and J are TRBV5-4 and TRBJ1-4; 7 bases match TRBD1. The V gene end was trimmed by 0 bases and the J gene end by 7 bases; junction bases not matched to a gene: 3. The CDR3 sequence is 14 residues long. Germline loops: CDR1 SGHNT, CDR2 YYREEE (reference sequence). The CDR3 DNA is TGTGCCAGCAGCTTGGAGACAGGGAGTGAAAAACTGTTTTTT. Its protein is CASSLETGSEKLFF.

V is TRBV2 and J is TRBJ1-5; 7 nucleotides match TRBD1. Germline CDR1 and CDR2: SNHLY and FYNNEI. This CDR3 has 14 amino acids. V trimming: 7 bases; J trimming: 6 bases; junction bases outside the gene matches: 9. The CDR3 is CASNPTGSGQPQHF. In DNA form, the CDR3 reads TGTGCCAGCAATCCGACAGGGTCGGGTCAGCCCCAGCATTTT.

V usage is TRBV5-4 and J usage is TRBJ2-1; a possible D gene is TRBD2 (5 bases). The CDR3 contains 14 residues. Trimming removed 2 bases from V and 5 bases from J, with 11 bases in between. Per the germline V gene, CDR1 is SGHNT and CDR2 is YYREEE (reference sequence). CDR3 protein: CASSFGAENNEQFF. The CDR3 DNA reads TGTGCCAGCAGCTTCGGAGCGGAGAACAATGAGCAGTTCTTC. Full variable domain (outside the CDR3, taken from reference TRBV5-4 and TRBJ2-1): ETGVTQSPTHLIKTRGQQVTLRCSSQSGHNTVSWYQQALGQGPQFIFQYYREEENGRGNFPPRFSGLQFPNYSSELNVNALELDDSALYLCASSFGAENNEQFFGPGTRLTVL.

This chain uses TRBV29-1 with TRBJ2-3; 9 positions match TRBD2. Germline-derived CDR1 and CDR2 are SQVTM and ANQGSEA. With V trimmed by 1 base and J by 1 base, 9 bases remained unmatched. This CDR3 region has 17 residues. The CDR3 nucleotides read TGCAGCGTTGAAGCCGGCGGGGGGGCCCTTCGCACAGATACGCAGTATTTT. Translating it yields CSVEAGGGALRTDTQYF.

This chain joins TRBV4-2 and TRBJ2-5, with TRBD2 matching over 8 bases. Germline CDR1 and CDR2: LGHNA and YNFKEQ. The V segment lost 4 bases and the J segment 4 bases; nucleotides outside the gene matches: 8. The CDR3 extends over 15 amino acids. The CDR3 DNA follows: TGTGCCAGCAGCCTGGAGTGGACTAGCCGAGAGACCCAGTACTTC. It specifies CASSLEWTSRETQYF.